The 9 T cell receptor beta chains below all came from one sample that was sequenced in a study of T cells in Graves' hyperthyroidism and ophthalmopathy (dated by TCRdb to the late 2010s). Libraries were made using multiplex PCR. Sequencing was carried out with an Illumina HiSeq 2000. The TCR beta CDR3 regions were amplified from RNA transcripts. A first-round RT-PCR of the TCR CDR3 used the HTBI primer set with the Qiagen OneStep RT-PCR kit. The public reads were quality trimmed at Q25 with fastp and then assembled into clones with MiXCR by TCRdb, keeping productive beta chains. Under each unique CDR3 protein, matching rows form one entry showing the most common genes and DNA. This sample is represented by under 350,000 distinct CDR3 sequences; 21% of them were singletons. The ten largest clones add up to around 50% of the sample. The sample consisted of blood. The receptors stem from a woman aged 45 to 65 with Graves' hyperthyroidism.

This chain uses TRBV27 with TRBJ2-1; D not certain. This CDR3 has 15 residues. Trimming removed 3 bases from V and 0 bases from J, with 9 bases in between. Germline V gene data show CDR1 as MNHEY and CDR2 as SMNVEV (reference sequence). The CDR3 DNA reads TGTGCCAGCAGTTTTGCCGTGAGCTCCTACAATGAGCAGTTCTTC. It is translated as CASSFAVSSYNEQFF.

The V call is TRBV11-2, the J call TRBJ1-1; TRBD1 is a possible D gene (5 bases). With 1 base removed from V and 4 bases from J, the gap between germline ends came to 16 bases. The CDR3 has 16 residues. CDR1 SGHAT and CDR2 FQNNGV come from the germline V gene. CDR3 sequence: CASSLVPIGAGTEAFF. CDR3 DNA: TGTGCCAGCAGCTTAGTCCCGATCGGGGCGGGCACTGAAGCTTTCTTT.

This clonotype has a count of ten or more. As DNA, the CDR3 is TGTGCCTGGAGTGTGGGCGGCCGGGGGGAGCAGTACTTC. Amino acids: CAWSVGGRGEQYF. The chain uses TRBV30 and TRBJ2-7; D possibly corresponds to TRBD2 (6 bases). CDR3 length equals 13 residues. Germline values: CDR1 GTSNPN, CDR2 SVGIG (reference sequence). The ends were cut back, 0 bases at V and 7 bases at J, with 13 bases in the middle.

This rearrangement joins TRBV27 to TRBJ1-2, with 9 positions matching TRBD1. Germline values: CDR1 MNHEY, CDR2 SMNVEV (reference sequence). The ends lost 5 bases at V and 5 bases at J; junction bases unmatched: 6. There are 14 residues in the CDR3. This CDR3 is CASSRAGTGYGYTF. The CDR3 DNA reads as TGTGCCAGCAGTAGAGCCGGGACAGGGTATGGCTACACCTTC.

Many counts were recorded for this clonotype. The chain carries TRBV4-1 and TRBJ2-1, with D hard to call. Germline V lookup: CDR1 MGHRA, CDR2 YSYEKL. V lost 6 bases and J lost 6, with 15 bases in between. This CDR3 is 14 amino acids long. This CDR3 is CASRSLRARNEQFF. The CDR3 coding sequence is TGCGCCAGCAGGTCACTAAGGGCTCGCAATGAGCAGTTCTTC.

This clonotype was recorded many times. The CDR3 bases are TGTGCCAGCAGCCATCTCAGGACAGGGACCTACGAGCAGTACTTC. Protein: CASSHLRTGTYEQYF. This chain connects TRBV3-1 to TRBJ2-7, with 8 bases that match TRBD1. Trimming at V came to 3 bases and at J to 2 bases, leaving 6 bases not matched to a gene. The CDR3 runs 15 residues. Germline lookup yields CDR1 LGHDT and CDR2 YNNKEL (reference sequence).

This clonotype appeared many times. This chain joins TRBV3-1 and TRBJ2-7, with D tentatively TRBD1 (6 bases). This CDR3 has 13 amino acids. Trimming removed 5 bases at V and 2 bases at J, with 10 bases between. CDR1 LGHDT and CDR2 YNNKEL come from the germline V gene (reference sequence). CDR3 loop: CASSRAGAYEQYF. The CDR3 DNA reads TGTGCCAGCAGCAGGGCAGGGGCCTACGAGCAGTACTTC.

The V and J genes are TRBV12-5 and TRBJ2-1; TRBD2 aligns across 8 bases. Germline V gene lookup returns CDR1 LGHNT and CDR2 FRNRAP. V lost 7 bases, J lost 8 bases, and 10 bases stayed unmatched. This CDR3 comprises 14 residues. CDR3 sequence (DNA): TGTGCTAGTGTCCTTCAGGGAGCGGGAGATGAGCAGTTCTTC. The encoded protein is CASVLQGAGDEQFF.

This clonotype was counted a few times. V is TRBV3-1 and J is TRBJ2-2; 7 bases line up with TRBD1. After removal of 1 base from V and 3 bases from J, the junction contained 5 bases not matched to a gene. The length of the CDR3 is 16 residues. Germline loops: CDR1 LGHDT, CDR2 YNNKEL (reference sequence). CDR3 sequence: CASSQVGGRDTGELFF. Here the CDR3 DNA reads TGTGCCAGCAGCCAAGTAGGGGGCAGAGACACCGGGGAGCTGTTTTTT.